The clone carrying this T cell receptor beta chain showed up just a few times. The CDR3 is 11 amino acids. V lost 2 bases, J lost 16 bases, and 12 bases lay in between. Germline CDR1 and CDR2: SGHTA and FQGNSA. Combining a sample-barcoded 5' primer with a J-beta primer mix, a second PCR ran for 7 to 11 cycles. A single record per CDR3 protein comes from TCRdb applying MiXCR to the 5' RACE reads. The table lists some 760,000 distinct CDR3 sequences, around 25% of them singletons. The donors, healthy Caucasians from Russia, were aged about 6 to 100. Total RNA, at least 5 micrograms per sample, came from PBMCs. The data derive from a study of blood T cells in healthy people across ages. These data were also reused for a study on T cells of mothers and their children. From that study: Reads recorded for TCR beta CDR3 numbered over 10 million per mother and several million per child.

This receptor was obtained from a boy younger than 18 in good health. Sequenced input: blood. The chain combines TRBV7-2 with TRBJ2-1; D unclear. The DNA of the CDR3 is TGTGCCAGCAGCTTACTAGACCTGAAATTCTTC. Translating gives CASSLLDLKFF.